This entry lists 30 T cell receptor beta chains sequenced from one sample in a study of blood T cell repertoires in COVID-19. TCRdb keeps only in-frame clones here, not all; method: immunoSEQ multiplex PCR. The sample records around 40,000 clones, approximately 79% being singletons. Sequenced material: peripheral blood. All receptors derive from a man between 65 and 85 years old with acute or convalescent COVID-19.

The rearrangement joins TRBV5-1 to TRBJ1-1, with TRBD1 identical over 8 bases. V lost 5 bases, J lost 4 bases, and 7 bases stayed unmatched. The CDR3 consists of 14 residues. The germline gives CDR1 SGHRS, CDR2 YFSETQ. CDR3 bases: TGCGCCAGCAGTTCTTGGACAGGGAGCACTGAAGCTTTCTTT. Translating gives CASSSWTGSTEAFF. The whole variable domain, remainder taken from reference TRBV5-1 and TRBJ1-1, is KAGVTQTPRYLIKTRGQQVTLSCSPISGHRSVSWYQQTPGQGLQFLFEYFSETQRNKGNFPGRFSGRQFSNSRSEMNVSTLELGDSALYLCASSSWTGSTEAFFGQGTRLTVV.

This chain uses TRBV19 with TRBJ1-5; D perhaps matches TRBD1 (6 bases). Per the germline V gene, CDR1 is LNHDA and CDR2 is SQIVND (reference sequence). The CDR3 length is 14 residues. V was pared by 10 bases and J by 7 bases, with 20 bases between. The CDR3 spells CATQRGGEGQPQHF. CDR3 nucleotides: TGTGCCACCCAAAGAGGGGGGGAAGGGCAGCCCCAGCATTTT.

The chain uses TRBV7-9 and TRBJ2-1; TRBD2 aligns across 9 bases. The CDR3 length is 17 residues. Germline V gene lookup returns CDR1 SEHNR and CDR2 FQNEAQ (reference sequence). The trim removed 5 bases at V and 5 bases at J, leaving 13 bases unmatched. CDR3: CASSPAGSSGINNEQFF. CDR3 nucleotide sequence: TGTGCCAGCAGCCCCGCGGGATCTAGCGGGATAAACAATGAGCAGTTCTTC.

In its sample, this clone was seen a few times. The V and J genes are TRBV7-9 and TRBJ2-1; 11 nucleotides agree with TRBD2. This CDR3 has 15 amino acids. The germline V gene has CDR1 SEHNR and CDR2 FQNEAQ (reference sequence). With V trimmed by 5 bases and J by 6 bases, 6 bases remained unmatched. The DNA of the CDR3 is TGTGCCAGCAGCACTAGCGGGAGTGGAGGCAATGAGCAGTTCTTC. This gives the protein CASSTSGSGGNEQFF.

V gene TRBV27 combines with J gene TRBJ2-7; 8 nucleotides align to TRBD2. CDR3 size: 15 residues. Germline values: CDR1 MNHEY, CDR2 SMNVEV (reference sequence). V was clipped by 5 bases and J by 4 bases; unmatched bases: 10. CDR3: CASSTSGRYRYEQYF. CDR3 DNA: TGTGCCAGCAGTACCAGCGGGAGATATAGGTACGAGCAGTACTTC.

The chain links TRBV28 to TRBJ2-7; D unresolved. The CDR3 is 14 amino acids. CDR1 is MDHEN and CDR2 is SYDVKM in the germline V gene. V dropped 1 base and J dropped 7 bases, with 14 bases sitting between them. For the CDR3, the DNA is TGTGCCAGCAGTTTATTCCCAGATCCTAGGGAGCAGTACTTC. Its translation: CASSLFPDPREQYF.

The chain couples TRBV7-3 to TRBJ2-2; tentatively, D is TRBD2 (5 bases). Trimming stripped 6 bases from V and 1 base from J, with 12 bases between. There are 15 residues in the CDR3. Per germline, CDR1 SGHTA and CDR2 FQGTGA. Here the CDR3 reads CASSTASGNTGELFF. CDR3 in DNA: TGTGCCAGCAGTACCGCCAGCGGGAACACCGGGGAGCTGTTTTTT.

The chain has TRBV18 and TRBJ1-1; 7 bases are a match to TRBD1. From germline, CDR1 is KGHSH and CDR2 LQKENI. This CDR3 has 14 amino acids. Losses at the gene ends were 6 bases for V and 1 base for J; bases not matched to a gene: 5. CDR3 protein: CASSATGTNTEAFF. CDR3 sequence (DNA): TGTGCCAGCTCGGCGACAGGGACGAACACTGAAGCTTTCTTT.

This clone was observed a handful of times. CDR3 nucleotide sequence: TGTGCCAGCAGCTTCGGAGACTATAGCAATCAGCCCCAGCATTTT. Translation gives CASSFGDYSNQPQHF. The chain joins TRBV7-8 to TRBJ1-5; no clear D. This CDR3 has 15 residues. V shed 3 bases and J shed 0 bases, with 9 bases lying between them. Germline V CDR1 and CDR2: SGHVS, FQNEAQ.

The chain recombines TRBV5-8 with TRBJ1-2; no clear D gene. The V end lost 7 bases, the J end lost 8 bases, and 12 bases lay between the germline ends. The CDR3 is made up of 11 amino acids. Germline CDR1 SGHTS, CDR2 YDEGEE. CDR3 in amino acids: CASGEGGGYTF. The CDR3 bases are TGTGCCAGCGGGGAGGGTGGAGGCTACACCTTC. Supplemented by reference TRBV5-8 and TRBJ1-2, the full variable domain reads EAGVTQSPTHLIKTRGQQATLRCSPISGHTSVYWYQQALGLGLQFLLWYDEGEERNRGNFPPRFSGRQFPNYSSELNVNALELEDSALYLCASGEGGGYTFGSGTRLTVV.

This rearrangement joins TRBV19 to TRBJ2-2; D call uncertain. Germline-derived CDR1 and CDR2 are LNHDA and SQIVND (reference sequence). V lost 1 base to trimming and J lost 5 bases, with 11 bases between them. This CDR3 has 15 residues. The CDR3 bases are TGTGCCAGTAGTATAGTTGGCAGTCCTACCGGGGAGCTGTTTTTT. Translation gives CASSIVGSPTGELFF. Full variable domain (remainder filled in from reference TRBV19 and TRBJ2-2): DGGITQSPKYLFRKEGQNVTLSCEQNLNHDAMYWYRQDPGQGLRLIYYSQIVNDFQKGDIAEGYSVSREKKESFPLTVTSAQKNPTAFYLCASSIVGSPTGELFFGEGSRLTVL.

The chain uses TRBV28 and TRBJ2-7, with 7 bases identical to TRBD2. Losses at the gene ends were 3 bases for V and 7 bases for J; bases not matched to a gene: 15. Germline CDR1 is MDHEN and CDR2 is SYDVKM. The CDR3 consists of 16 residues. CDR3 sequence: CASSFPGGGLAREQYF. In DNA form, the CDR3 reads TGTGCCAGCAGTTTTCCCGGCGGGGGACTGGCTCGGGAGCAGTACTTC.

The chain uses TRBV11-3 and TRBJ2-1; 12 bases agree with TRBD1. Unmatched junction bases numbered 8, after V lost 5 bases and J lost 6 bases. Germline values: CDR1 SGHNT, CDR2 YENEEA. The CDR3 extends over 16 amino acids. The CDR3: CASSRQGQGAFNEQFF. As DNA, the CDR3 is TGTGCCAGCAGCCGCCAGGGACAGGGGGCGTTCAATGAGCAGTTCTTC.

The chain links TRBV7-9 to TRBJ2-1; tentative D call: TRBD1 (5 bases). There are 17 residues in the CDR3. V was clipped by 5 bases and J by 1 base, with 18 bases between them. In germline, CDR1 is SEHNR, CDR2 FQNEAQ (reference sequence). CDR3 DNA sequence: TGTGCCAGCAGCCCGCGACAGTCGTTGAGGTCCTACAATGAGCAGTTCTTC. Protein sequence: CASSPRQSLRSYNEQFF.

J is TRBJ1-4 and V is TRBV9; 7 positions agree with TRBD1. Germline assignment: CDR1 SGDLS and CDR2 YYNGEE. The CDR3 spans 15 residues. Trimming cost V 7 bases and J 7 bases; bases outside gene matches: 13. This CDR3 is CASARGAGGGEKLFF. CDR3 bases: TGTGCCAGCGCCAGGGGGGCGGGAGGAGGTGAAAAACTGTTTTTT.

The chain uses TRBV5-1 and TRBJ2-3, with 14 bases aligning to TRBD2. V was pared by 8 bases and J by 5 bases, with 4 bases of the junction left unmatched. This CDR3 has 14 amino acids. Looked up from germline, CDR1 is SGHRS and CDR2 is YFSETQ. The CDR3 region is CASRLAGGRDTQYF. The CDR3 coding sequence is TGCGCCAGTCGACTAGCGGGAGGGAGAGATACGCAGTATTTT.

The V call is TRBV19, the J call TRBJ1-1, with D tentatively TRBD1 (6 bases). The V end was cut by 5 bases, the J end by 2 bases, with 12 bases between. From germline, CDR1 is LNHDA and CDR2 SQIVND (reference sequence). The CDR3 is 14 residues long. CDR3 nucleotides: TGTGCCAGTAGTTTGCGACAGGTTAACACTGAAGCTTTCTTT. Translating it yields CASSLRQVNTEAFF.

This chain connects TRBV12-5 to TRBJ2-1, with 7 nucleotides matching TRBD2. Germline CDR1 and CDR2: LGHNT and FRNRAP. Trimming at V came to 7 bases and at J to 1 base, leaving 7 bases not matched to a gene. The CDR3 length is 15 residues. The CDR3 reads CASARGGSSYNEQFF. The CDR3 coding sequence is TGTGCTAGTGCCCGGGGAGGGAGTTCCTACAATGAGCAGTTCTTC.

The genes are TRBV28 and TRBJ1-6; 11 nucleotides match TRBD1. V shed 5 bases and J 8 bases; nucleotides not matched to a gene: 8. This CDR3 is built from 16 residues. Germline-derived CDR1 and CDR2 are MDHEN and SYDVKM. CDR3 bases: TGTGCCAGCAGTCACGGACAGGGGGCTTTGTATTCACCCCTCCACTTT. This codes for CASSHGQGALYSPLHF.

The chain is built from TRBV28 and TRBJ2-7; a possible D gene is TRBD1 (8 bases). This CDR3 is 15 amino acids long. CDR1 and CDR2 (germline): MDHEN, SYDVKM. Trimming left V 5 bases short and J 1 base short, with 15 bases between. As DNA, the CDR3 is TGTGCCAGCAGTCCGTACAGGGGGGGATCCTACGAGCAGTACTTC. This sequence encodes CASSPYRGGSYEQYF.

The gene calls are TRBV5-1 and TRBJ2-7; 13 bases map to TRBD2. The CDR3 covers 17 residues. Looked up from germline, CDR1 is SGHRS and CDR2 is YFSETQ. The ends lost 5 bases at V and 2 bases at J; junction bases unmatched: 10. The CDR3 loop reads CASRLWTSGSHPYEQYF. The CDR3 coding sequence is TGCGCCAGCAGACTTTGGACTAGCGGGAGCCACCCCTACGAGCAGTACTTC.

The chain has TRBV19 and TRBJ2-1; 14 bases match TRBD2. V lost 4 bases to trimming and J lost 0 bases; unmatched junction nucleotides: 5. CDR1 LNHDA and CDR2 SQIVND come from the germline V gene (reference sequence). The CDR3 extends over 18 amino acids. CDR3 nucleotides: TGTGCCAGTAGTAAAGGGACTAGCGGGAGCCTCTCCTACAATGAGCAGTTCTTC. Its translation: CASSKGTSGSLSYNEQFF.

This clone was seen more than once but under ten times. This chain joins TRBV29-1 and TRBJ1-2; D might be TRBD1 (5 bases). Germline CDR1 SQVTM, CDR2 ANQGSEA. The CDR3 totals 13 residues. V lost 4 bases to trimming and J lost 4 bases, with 13 bases between them. The DNA of the CDR3 is TGCAGCGTTGTTCGGGGGGAGGGCTATGGCTACACCTTC. This codes for CSVVRGEGYGYTF.

The rearrangement links TRBV3-1 (or the pseudogene TRBV3-2) to TRBJ1-1, with D uncertain. Germline V gene data show CDR1 as LGHDT and CDR2 as YNNKEL (reference sequence). V shed 2 bases and J shed 7 bases, with 11 bases lying between them. CDR3 size: 13 residues. In DNA, the CDR3 is TGTGCCAGCAGCCAAATGGGCAGCTTTGAAGCTTTCTTT. Its protein is CASSQMGSFEAFF.

This clone occurred once. The chain has TRBV5-1 and TRBJ1-3; D gene ambiguous. The CDR3 contains 13 residues. CDR1 is SGHRS, CDR2 YFSETQ, per germline. Trimming removed 4 bases from V and 7 bases from J, with 12 bases in between. As DNA, the CDR3 is TGCGCCAGCAGCGAGCCTCAAAGCAACACCATATATTTT. Translated, it gives CASSEPQSNTIYF.

The chain couples TRBV29-1 to TRBJ2-7; 11 bases are shared with TRBD2. CDR3 size: 14 residues. The ends lost 5 bases at V and 6 bases at J; junction bases unmatched: 9. Germline V CDR1 and CDR2: SQVTM, ANQGSEA. The CDR3, as DNA: TGCAGCGTTATTGGTAGCGGGAGGGCCGGCGAGCAGTACTTC. The encoded protein is CSVIGSGRAGEQYF.

V and J are TRBV5-6 and TRBJ2-1; 10 positions match TRBD2. Germline V gene lookup returns CDR1 SGHDT and CDR2 YYEEEE. The CDR3 length is 16 residues. The V and J ends lost 5 bases and 8 bases, in that order; junction bases with no gene match: 13. The CDR3 nucleotides are TGTGCCAGCAGGTACCTAAGCGGGAGGGCCTTGGATGAGCAGTTCTTC. Its translation: CASRYLSGRALDEQFF.

This clone has more than one count but fewer than ten. J is TRBJ2-1 and V is TRBV13; 9 bases align to TRBD2. Germline CDR1 PRHDT, CDR2 FYEKMQ (reference sequence). V was clipped by 7 bases and J by 1 base; unmatched bases: 5. There are 15 residues in the CDR3. The CDR3: CASTIAGASYNEQFF. CDR3 DNA: TGTGCCAGCACTATAGCGGGAGCATCCTACAATGAGCAGTTCTTC.

This chain joins TRBV7-2 and TRBJ2-3; 8 nucleotides line up with TRBD1. Trimming cost V 5 bases and J 0 bases; bases outside gene matches: 7. Germline CDR1 and CDR2: SGHTA and FQGNSA. This CDR3 region has 16 residues. CDR3 nucleotide sequence: TGTGCCAGCAGCGACAGGGGCGTCGGTAGCACAGATACGCAGTATTTT. This gives the protein CASSDRGVGSTDTQYF. The whole variable domain, filled in from reference TRBV7-2 and TRBJ2-3, reads GAGVSQSPSNKVTEKGKDVELRCDPISGHTALYWYRQSLGQGLEFLIYFQGNSAPDKSGLPSDRFSAERTGGSVSTLTIQRTQQEDSAVYLCASSDRGVGSTDTQYFGPGTRLTVL.

CDR3 protein: CRAGTATEAFF. The DNA of the CDR3 is TGCAGGGCCGGGACAGCCACTGAAGCTTTCTTT. J is TRBJ1-1 and V is TRBV20-1; 7 nucleotides agree with TRBD1. The CDR3 is made up of 11 amino acids. The germline V gene encodes CDR1 DFQATT and CDR2 SNEGSKA (reference sequence).